This TCR beta chain was identified in a study of T cell responses to AZD1222 COVID-19 vaccine. Profiling relied on immunoSEQ multiplex PCR, and the TCRdb table lists in-frame clones only, not all of them. The repertoire holds more than 150,000 clones, 75% to 90% seen once, with approximately 7.2% in the top ten. The CDR3 has 12 residues. Germline CDR1 reads LNHNV; CDR2 reads YYDKDF (reference sequence). Trimming pared 1 base from V and 8 bases from J, leaving 8 bases between. The specimen was peripheral blood, collected after recovery from COVID-19. The TCR was taken from an adult who had recovered from COVID-19. The chain joins TRBV15 to TRBJ1-2; D not certain. The CDR3 loop is CATSRGGRGYTF. For the CDR3, the DNA is TGTGCCACCAGCAGAGGGGGTCGCGGCTACACCTTC. Drawing the rest from reference TRBV15 and TRBJ1-2, the complete variable domain is DAMVIQNPRYQVTQFGKPVTLSCSQTLNHNVMYWYQQKSSQAPKLLFHYYDKDFNNEADTPDNFQSRRPNTSFCFLDIRSPGLGDTAMYLCATSRGGRGYTFGSGTRLTVV.